These 15 T cell receptor beta chains came from one sample sequenced in a study of T cell clonotyping in hematopoietic cell transplantation. Time point reported: recipient sample about 28 days before transplant, after cytoreduction. Some clones are missing from TCRdb's copy, which holds only in-frame ones; the method was immunoSEQ multiplex PCR. The sample has about 45,000 clones, approximately 78% seen once; the top ten hold over 4%. Sequencing used peripheral blood mononuclear cells, obtained before stem cell transplant. The receptor source for this set is a man aged 55 to 70 with myelodysplastic syndrome. Some clones in this sample may be carry-over from other donors' samples.

This clone turned up a few times. The chain joins TRBV28 to TRBJ1-2; weak D call: TRBD1 (5 bases). The germline V and J ends were trimmed by 6 bases and 4 bases, with 15 bases remaining between them. Germline CDR1 and CDR2: MDHEN and SYDVKM. CDR3 length: 14 amino acids. DNA of the CDR3: TGTGCCAGCAGAACGGGACGGCAGACCTATGGCTACACCTTC. It codes for CASRTGRQTYGYTF.

V and J are TRBV5-1 and TRBJ2-1; D is possibly TRBD1 (6 bases). V was pared by 4 bases and J by 1 base, with 9 bases between. Germline V lookup: CDR1 SGHRS, CDR2 YFSETQ. The CDR3 has 14 residues. CDR3 region: CASSPGQSYNEQFF. CDR3 DNA sequence: TGCGCCAGCAGCCCCGGACAGTCCTACAATGAGCAGTTCTTC. The full variable domain, with the rest looked up from reference TRBV5-1 and TRBJ2-1, is KAGVTQTPRYLIKTRGQQVTLSCSPISGHRSVSWYQQTPGQGLQFLFEYFSETQRNKGNFPGRFSGRQFSNSRSEMNVSTLELGDSALYLCASSPGQSYNEQFFGPGTRLTVL.

This chain connects TRBV10-3 to TRBJ2-7, with D perhaps matching TRBD2 (6 bases). Trimming left V 0 bases short and J 1 base short, with 19 bases between. CDR3 length: 18 residues. Germline V gene sequence: CDR1 ENHRY, CDR2 SYGVKD. The CDR3 reads CAISESAVVAGRSYEQYF. CDR3 sequence (DNA): TGTGCCATCAGTGAGTCGGCAGTTGTGGCGGGGCGTTCCTACGAGCAGTACTTC.

The rearrangement uses TRBV9 and TRBJ2-7, with 7 bases aligning to TRBD2. The CDR3 loop spans 17 amino acids. V lost 4 bases to trimming and J lost 0 bases; unmatched junction nucleotides: 13. Germline CDR1 and CDR2: SGDLS and YYNGEE. The CDR3 protein is CASSPGNSGESSYEQYF. CDR3 nucleotide sequence: TGTGCCAGCAGCCCAGGGAACAGCGGGGAGAGCTCCTACGAGCAGTACTTC.

This chain connects TRBV28 to TRBJ1-2, with D uncertain. Germline V gives CDR1 MDHEN, CDR2 SYDVKM. This CDR3 has 13 amino acids. V was shortened by 3 bases and J by 2 bases, with 7 bases between the two germline ends. The chain's CDR3 is CASSFGRNYGYTF. CDR3 sequence (DNA): TGTGCCAGCAGTTTCGGCAGAAACTATGGCTACACCTTC.

The chain has TRBV7-2 and TRBJ2-7; 7 nucleotides line up with TRBD1. Losses at the gene ends were 2 bases for V and 2 bases for J; bases not matched to a gene: 6. This CDR3 is built from 15 residues. CDR1 is SGHTA and CDR2 is FQGNSA in the germline V gene. The CDR3 DNA follows: TGTGCCAGCAGCTTATCCGGGACAGCTACCTACGAGCAGTACTTC. It codes for CASSLSGTATYEQYF.

In its sample, this clone was seen a few times. The gene calls are TRBV6-4 and TRBJ2-1; 8 bases are a match to TRBD1. With V trimmed by 0 bases and J by 7 bases, 5 bases remained unmatched. CDR1 and CDR2 (germline): MRHNA, SNTAGT. The CDR3 totals 15 residues. The CDR3: CASSDSGQGKNEQFF. The CDR3 nucleotides are TGTGCCAGCAGTGACTCAGGACAGGGTAAAAATGAGCAGTTCTTC.

The rearrangement joins TRBV7-6 to TRBJ2-7, with D perhaps TRBD1 or TRBD2 (6 bases each). Germline CDR1 reads SGHVS; CDR2 reads FNYEAQ. The V end was cut by 2 bases, the J end by 7 bases, with 15 bases between. The CDR3 sequence is 14 residues long. CDR3 sequence (DNA): TGTGCCAGCAGCTTAAATACGGGGGCGGGTGAGCAGTACTTC. Translating it yields CASSLNTGAGEQYF.

The rearrangement joins TRBV19 to TRBJ2-3; D possibly matches TRBD1 or TRBD2 (6 bases each). The V and J ends lost 0 bases and 5 bases respectively, with 12 bases between them. The length of the CDR3 is 15 residues. The germline gives CDR1 LNHDA, CDR2 SQIVND (reference sequence). CDR3 coding DNA: TGTGCCAGTAGTATAGATCAAGGGGGGAAAGATACGCAGTATTTT. It encodes CASSIDQGGKDTQYF.

Written as DNA, the CDR3 is TGTGCCAGCAGTTTCGATAAGGGTGGGGTCTACGAGCAGTACTTC. Its protein is CASSFDKGGVYEQYF. The chain links TRBV6-5 to TRBJ2-7; no clear D gene. CDR1 is MNHEY, CDR2 SVGAGI, per germline. V was shortened by 4 bases and J by 3 bases, with 16 bases between the two germline ends. The CDR3 consists of 15 residues.

This chain links TRBV6-5 with TRBJ1-6; no definite D call. V lost 2 bases, J lost 3 bases, and 11 bases lay in between. Germline loops: CDR1 MNHEY, CDR2 SVGAGI. CDR3 length: 16 amino acids. The CDR3 protein is CASSYGWNYYNSPLHF. CDR3 DNA: TGTGCCAGCAGTTACGGGTGGAATTACTATAATTCACCCCTCCACTTT.

In its sample, this clone was seen a few times. The gene calls are TRBV27 and TRBJ2-1; D may correspond to TRBD1 or TRBD2 (5 bases each). Germline V gene lookup returns CDR1 MNHEY and CDR2 SMNVEV (reference sequence). V lost 8 bases to trimming and J lost 0 bases, with 17 bases between them. The CDR3 covers 16 residues. CDR3 sequence (DNA): TGTGCCAGCCAGCAGTTACCAGGGAGCTCCTACAATGAGCAGTTCTTC. Its protein is CASQQLPGSSYNEQFF.

V usage is TRBV4-2 and J usage is TRBJ1-4; unclear D gene. Trimming stripped 4 bases from V and 8 bases from J, with 11 bases between. This CDR3 comprises 13 residues. Germline V gene lookup returns CDR1 LGHNA and CDR2 YNFKEQ. The CDR3 nucleotides are TGTGCCAGCAGCCCAGATGGCGGGGAAAAACTGTTTTTT. Translating gives CASSPDGGEKLFF.

This clone showed up just once. The chain recombines TRBV5-4 with TRBJ1-1, with D hard to call. Germline values: CDR1 SGHNT, CDR2 YYREEE (reference sequence). The CDR3 consists of 12 residues. V was cut by 4 bases and J by 8 bases, with 12 bases left in between. This CDR3 is CASSAESREAFF. The CDR3, as DNA: TGTGCCAGCAGCGCCGAGAGTAGAGAAGCTTTCTTT.

The CDR3 DNA reads TGCAGCGTTGAAGGCCAGACGGGGACTAGCCTCACCGGGGAGCTGTTTTTT. Residues: CSVEGQTGTSLTGELFF. This rearrangement joins TRBV29-1 to TRBJ2-2; 9 positions match TRBD2. V lost 1 base and J lost 4; bases outside the gene matches: 10. CDR1 and CDR2 (germline): SQVTM, ANQGSEA. There are 17 residues in the CDR3.